This T cell receptor beta chain was sequenced during a study of graft-versus-host responses after intestinal transplantation. At the level of the study: Isolated intestinal, liver-intestinal, or multivisceral transplants had been given to the recipients. For around 3 years after anti-thymocyte globulin induction, all recipients took tacrolimus and steroids. Broader study findings: There were GvH clones found in recipient marrow, and some of them appeared first in ileum or blood.

As for this clone: What it binds is unknown.

TCRdb keeps only in-frame clones here, not all; method: immunoSEQ multiplex PCR. This table has 30,000 to 40,000 clones, over 80% appearing once. This clonotype was obtained from a human patient who received an intestinal transplant, so some T cells may come from the graft donor. The sequencing here drew on PBMCs, taken around 1,000 days after transplant.

CDR3 nucleotide sequence: TGCGCCAGCAGCCCAAACTTAGACGGGACAGCTTCTGGAAACACCATATATTTT. Its protein is CASSPNLDGTASGNTIYF. The chain has TRBV4-1 and TRBJ1-3; the match to TRBD1 covers 7 bases. V shed 4 bases and J 1 base; nucleotides not matched to a gene: 13. The V gene's germline CDR1 is MGHRA and CDR2 YSYEKL. This CDR3 is 18 amino acids long.